This T cell receptor delta chain was identified in a study of gammadelta T cells in human blood (dated by TCRdb to about 2020). Here is what the overall study found, with its caveats: In the study, polyclonal expansion of innate gamma-delta T cells immediately after birth was reported to appear to be driven by microbial exposure.

About this clone itself: Its antigen specificity is not known. A far more abundant clone sits one base away, making this likely a read error.

Taken from the germline V gene, the CDR1 and CDR2 loops are GEAIGNYY and EKD. The CDR3 spans 17 residues, from the cysteine through the phenylalanine. The kept DNA is CDR3 alone, 51 bases in frame from the first base. V sheds 0 bases and J sheds 0 bases, leaving 8 bases between their ends. The library was made by RT-PCR. The sequencer was an Illumina MiSeq. With CATT, TCRdb called clones again from the public reads; duplicate DNA rows were later joined. The sample table records about 970 delta-chain clones; about 24% of these occur just once. Jointly, the top ten make up about a sixth of the sample. The clonotype was recovered from a human fetus. This chain is built from TRDV2 and TRDJ3; the D region possibly corresponds to TRDD3 (5 bases align). TCRdb leaves out the J gene; it was filled in here by matching the DNA to germline. Sample: Vgamma9Vdelta2 gamma-delta T cells from fetal blood. The nucleotides are TGTGCCTGTGACACCTGGGGCAGCTCCTGGGACACCCGACAGATGTTTTTC. Its product reads: CACDTWGSSWDTRQMFF.